This T cell receptor (beta chain) was observed in a study of CD8 T cells in ankylosing spondylitis. Study-level points and caveats: Disease-linked clones had a CD8+ phenotype and relatively low frequency in peripheral blood. Reportedly, significant enrichment of disease-linked clones occurred in matched ankylosing spondylitis synovial fluid. Earlier literature documents some of the motif variants in reactive arthritis synovial fluid and blood. Among TCR beta sequences, a motif of eight or nine highly homologous variants appeared characteristic of ankylosing spondylitis blood.

Libraries of TCR beta came from quantitative 5'-RACE with molecular barcodes. TCRdb processed the 5' RACE reads anew with MiXCR; each CDR3 protein has one entry. The table has about 460,000 distinct CDR3 sequences, less than 6% seen once. There are many counts of this clonotype. The antigen is unknown. Per the germline V gene, CDR1 is DFQATT and CDR2 is SNEGSKA (reference sequence). This CDR3 contains 15 residues. Germline trimming cut 6 bases from V and 2 bases from J; bases unmatched to any gene: 10. This clonotype was obtained from a male donor with ankylosing spondylitis. The chain recombines TRBV20-1 with TRBJ2-1, with 7 bases matching TRBD2. The sequenced sample consisted of blood, either unsorted or a sorted T cell fraction (not recorded which). The CDR3 nucleotides read TGCAGTGCGCACTCACTAGCGCTAACCTACAATGAGCAGTTCTTC. This codes for CSAHSLALTYNEQFF.